This TCR beta chain was recovered during a study of T-cell memory formation after mild COVID-19. The study's findings and limits: Contracting CD4+ clones lay largely in CM and EM, with CD8+ ones residing in EMRA. Researchers found some responding clones in pre-infection memory, a sign that cross-reactive memory joined.

This clonotype came up a few times. Its antigen is as yet unknown. V was pared by 0 bases and J by 3 bases, with 6 bases between. This CDR3 spans 13 amino acids. CDR1 and CDR2 (germline): GTSNPN, SVGIG (reference sequence). One entry per CDR3 protein, called by TCRdb with MiXCR from the 5' RACE reads. Among 500,000 to 600,000 distinct CDR3 sequences, 18% were seen once, and the ten largest hold 9.5% to 15%. Sequencing was carried out using PBMCs or a T cell subset sorted from them (not recorded which). This TCR derives from an adult woman who had mild COVID-19 (a few samples of this study predate the infection). Cell type and time point are not known. The chain couples TRBV30 to TRBJ1-5, with D uncertain. CDR3 residues: CAWSVRSNQPQHF. CDR3 coding DNA: TGTGCCTGGAGTGTAAGGTCCAATCAGCCCCAGCATTTT.